This TCR beta chain was documented in a study of T-cell reconstitution after alpha-beta-depleted transplantation in children. Findings of the study overall: Several hundred rapidly expanded clones from non-depleted graft cells reportedly supplied alpha-beta T cells about two months post-transplant. After one year, T-cell counts and TCRbeta diversity mostly came from new T cells. The origin of high day-60 TCRbeta diversity in some patients lay in surviving recipient T cells and thymic progenitors.

On this clonotype: Its target is not known.

CDR3 size: 16 residues. The germline gives CDR1 ENHRY, CDR2 SYGVKD. V lost 4 bases and J lost 0; bases outside the gene matches: 3. During its preparation, the TCRbeta library received unique molecular identifiers. TCRdb reprocessed the PCR reads with MiXCR, giving one entry per CDR3 protein. The sample yields tens of thousands of distinct CDR3 sequences, 15% to 20% seen once. This chain connects TRBV10-3 to TRBJ2-3; 11 bases are shared with TRBD2. The sample was PBMCs, mostly from graft donor cells, taken 360 days after TCRalphabeta/CD19-depleted stem cell transplant. The receptor's source is a male patient between 2 and 10 years old who had a stem cell transplant for acute lymphoblastic leukemia, so the T cells may come from the graft donor. The CDR3 sequence: CAISVRLAGSTDTQYF. CDR3 DNA: TGTGCCATCAGTGTACGACTAGCGGGGAGCACAGATACGCAGTATTTT.